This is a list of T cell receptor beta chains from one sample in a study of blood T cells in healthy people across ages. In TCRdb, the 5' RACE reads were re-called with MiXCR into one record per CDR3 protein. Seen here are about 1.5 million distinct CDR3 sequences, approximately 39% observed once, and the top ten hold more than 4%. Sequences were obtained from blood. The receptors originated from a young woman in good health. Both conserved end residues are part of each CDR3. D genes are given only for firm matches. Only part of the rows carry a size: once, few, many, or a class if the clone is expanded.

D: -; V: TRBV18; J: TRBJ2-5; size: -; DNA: TGTGCCAGCTCAGAACGGAACGAAGAGACCCAGTACTTC; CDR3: CASSERNEETQYF
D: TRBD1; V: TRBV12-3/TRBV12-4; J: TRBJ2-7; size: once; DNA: TGTGCCAGCAGTCAGATCGGGACAGATCCCACCTACGAGCAGTACTTC; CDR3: CASSQIGTDPTYEQYF
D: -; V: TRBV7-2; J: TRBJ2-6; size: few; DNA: TGTGCCAGCAGTCTACAGTACTCTGGGGCCAACGTCCTGACTTTC; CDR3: CASSLQYSGANVLTF
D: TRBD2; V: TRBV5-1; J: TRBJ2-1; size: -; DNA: TGCGCCAGCAGCTTGGCCCCTAGCGGGGGGGAGCAGTTCTTC; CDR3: CASSLAPSGGEQFF
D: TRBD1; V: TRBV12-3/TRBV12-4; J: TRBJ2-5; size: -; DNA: TGTGCCAGCAGGGGACAGGAGGAAAAGACCCAGTACTTC; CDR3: CASRGQEEKTQYF
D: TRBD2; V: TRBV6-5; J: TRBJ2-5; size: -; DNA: TGTGCCAGCAGTTACTCCCCTCCTAGCGGGAGTCTTAATGAGCAGTACTTC; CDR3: CASSYSPPSGSLNEQYF
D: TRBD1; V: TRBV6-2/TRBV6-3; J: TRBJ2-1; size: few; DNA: TGTGCCAGCAGGGGGACAGAGTACAATGAGCAGTTCTTC; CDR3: CASRGTEYNEQFF
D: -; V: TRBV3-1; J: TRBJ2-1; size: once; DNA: TGTGCCAGCAGCAACAGAACATCTCCGAGCTCCTACAATGAGCAGTTCTTC; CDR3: CASSNRTSPSSYNEQFF
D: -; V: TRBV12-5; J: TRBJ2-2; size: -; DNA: TGTGCTAGTGGTACCATTAGGACCGGGGAGCTGTTTTTT; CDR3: CASGTIRTGELFF
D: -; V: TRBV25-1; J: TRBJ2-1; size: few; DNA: TGTGCCAGCAGAACTTACGACGGAGTTAATGAGCAGTTCTTC; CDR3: CASRTYDGVNEQFF
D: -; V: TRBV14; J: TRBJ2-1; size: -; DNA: TGTGCCAGCAGCCGGATCGGGGAGCAGTTCTTC; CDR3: CASSRIGEQFF
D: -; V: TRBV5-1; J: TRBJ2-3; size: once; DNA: TGCGCCAGCAGCTTGAACTGGGGCAACACAGATACGCAGTATTTT; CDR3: CASSLNWGNTDTQYF
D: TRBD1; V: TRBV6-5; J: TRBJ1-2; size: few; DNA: TGTGCCAGCAGTTACTCGGGGACAGGGCGGTATGGCTACACCTTC; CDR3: CASSYSGTGRYGYTF
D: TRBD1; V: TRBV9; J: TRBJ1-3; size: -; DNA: TGTGCCAGCAGCGCCGACAGGGTTGGAAACACCATATATTTT; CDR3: CASSADRVGNTIYF
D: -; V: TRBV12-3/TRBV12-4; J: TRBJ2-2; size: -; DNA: TGTGCCAGCAAACGACGGAACACCGGGGAGCTGTTTTTT; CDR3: CASKRRNTGELFF
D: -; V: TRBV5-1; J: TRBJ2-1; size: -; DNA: TGCGCCAGCAGCTTGGAGGGACCAAACTACAATGAGCAGTTCTTC; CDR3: CASSLEGPNYNEQFF
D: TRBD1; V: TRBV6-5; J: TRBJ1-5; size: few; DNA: TGTGCCAGCAGTGCAGACAGGGGCAATCAGCCCCAGCATTTT; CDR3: CASSADRGNQPQHF
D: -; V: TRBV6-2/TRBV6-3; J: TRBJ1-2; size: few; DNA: TGTGCCAGCGCCACCAGCTATGGCTACACCTTC; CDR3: CASATSYGYTF
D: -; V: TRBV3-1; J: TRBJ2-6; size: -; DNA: TGTGCCAGCAGCCCGCCGGGTGTCTCTGGGGCCAACGTCCTGACTTTC; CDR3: CASSPPGVSGANVLTF
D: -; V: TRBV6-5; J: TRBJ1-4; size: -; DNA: TGTGCCAGCAGCCTCAGGGTGGTTGGAGAAAAACTGTTTTTT; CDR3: CASSLRVVGEKLFF
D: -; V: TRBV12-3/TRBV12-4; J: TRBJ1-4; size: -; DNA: TGTGCCAGCAGTTTAAATCCCCGACACCTTGCAACTAATGAAAAACTGTTTTTT; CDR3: CASSLNPRHLATNEKLFF
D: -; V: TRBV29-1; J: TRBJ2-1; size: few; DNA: TGCAGCGTTAAGGACGGTGCCTACAATGAGCAGTTCTTC; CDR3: CSVKDGAYNEQFF
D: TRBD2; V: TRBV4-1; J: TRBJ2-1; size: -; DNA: TGCGCCAGCAGCCAAGATCCCAGCGGGGGTGGGAATGAGAAGTTCTTC; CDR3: CASSQDPSGGGNEKFF
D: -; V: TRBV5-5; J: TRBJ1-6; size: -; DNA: TGTGCCAGCACGTACGCGGGCTCTTCACCCCTCCACTTT; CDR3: CASTYAGSSPLHF
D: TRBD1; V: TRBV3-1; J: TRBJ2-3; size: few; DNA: TGTGCCAGCAGCCAAGAAAACAGGGGGCGAGATACGCAGTATTTT; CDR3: CASSQENRGRDTQYF
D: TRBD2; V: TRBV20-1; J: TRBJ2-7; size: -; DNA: TGCAGTGCTGCCGATAGCGGGAAGAGCTCCTACGAGCAGTACTTC; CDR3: CSAADSGKSSYEQYF
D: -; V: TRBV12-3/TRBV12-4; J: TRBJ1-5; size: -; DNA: TGTGCCAGCAGTTTCGGGGCGGGAAATCAGCCCCAGCATTTT; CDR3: CASSFGAGNQPQHF
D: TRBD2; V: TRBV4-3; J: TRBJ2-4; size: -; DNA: TGCGCCAGCAGCCAAGCCGGGCGGGGGGCCAAAAACATTCAGTACTTC; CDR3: CASSQAGRGAKNIQYF
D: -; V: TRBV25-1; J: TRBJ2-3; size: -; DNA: TGTGCCAGCACCCGTCAGAACAGGGTGGGCGCAGATACGCAGTATTTT; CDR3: CASTRQNRVGADTQYF
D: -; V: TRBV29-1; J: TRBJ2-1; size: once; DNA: TGCAGCGTTGAAGATCCCAGGTCATATTACAATGAGCAGTTCTTC; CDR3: CSVEDPRSYYNEQFF
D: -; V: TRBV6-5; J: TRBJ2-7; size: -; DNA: TGTGCCAGCAGTTACTCAACTCTGTCATCCTCCTACAATGAGCAGTACTTC; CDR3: CASSYSTLSSSYNEQYF
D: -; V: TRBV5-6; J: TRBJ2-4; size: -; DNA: TGTGCCAGCAGCTTTTCCGGACCGGCTGCTGGAATGGTTCAGTACTTC; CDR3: CASSFSGPAAGMVQYF
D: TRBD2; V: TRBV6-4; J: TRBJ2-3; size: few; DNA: TGTGCCAGCAGCGAAATAGCGGGAGGCGCAGATACGCAGTATTTT; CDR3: CASSEIAGGADTQYF
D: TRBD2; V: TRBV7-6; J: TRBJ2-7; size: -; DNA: TGTGCCAGCAGCTTAGTATCGGGGGGGCCGGTCAATGAGCAGTACTTC; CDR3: CASSLVSGGPVNEQYF
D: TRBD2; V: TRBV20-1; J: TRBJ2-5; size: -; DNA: TGCAGTGCTAGAGACAGCGGGAGGGCCATAGAGACCCAGTACTTC; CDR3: CSARDSGRAIETQYF
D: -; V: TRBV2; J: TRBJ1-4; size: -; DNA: TGTGCCAGCAGTGAAGAGGGCTCTAATGAAAAACTGTTTTTT; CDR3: CASSEEGSNEKLFF
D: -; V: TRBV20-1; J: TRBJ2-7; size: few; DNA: TGCAGTGCTAGAGAGGGGAGTCGCGAGCAGTACTTC; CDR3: CSAREGSREQYF
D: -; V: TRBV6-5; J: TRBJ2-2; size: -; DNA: TGTGCCAGTAGACGGACAGTTAACACCGGGGAGCTGTTTTTT; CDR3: CASRRTVNTGELFF
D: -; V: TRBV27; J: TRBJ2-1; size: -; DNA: TGTGCCAGCAACGGGGGTTACGAGCAGTTCTTC; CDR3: CASNGGYEQFF
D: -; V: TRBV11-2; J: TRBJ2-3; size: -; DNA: TGTGCCAGCAGCTTAGGGGGGGGGGGCGTTTTTGATACGCGGTATTTT; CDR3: CASSLGGGGVFDTRYF
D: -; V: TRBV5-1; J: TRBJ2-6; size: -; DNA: TGCGCCAACAGCCAAAATTCTGGGGCCAACGTCCTGACTTTC; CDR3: CANSQNSGANVLTF
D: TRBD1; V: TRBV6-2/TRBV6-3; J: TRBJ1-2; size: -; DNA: TGTGCCAGCAGTTCTCGGGACAGCTATGGCTACACCTTC; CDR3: CASSSRDSYGYTF
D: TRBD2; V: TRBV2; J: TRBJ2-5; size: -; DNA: TGTGCCAGCAGTCCTAGCGGGGGTTCGAAGACCCAGTACTTC; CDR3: CASSPSGGSKTQYF
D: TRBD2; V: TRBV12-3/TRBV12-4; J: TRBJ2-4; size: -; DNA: TGTGCCAGCAGTTTAGGGGGACTAGCGGGGCACAAAAACATTCAGTACTTC; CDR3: CASSLGGLAGHKNIQYF
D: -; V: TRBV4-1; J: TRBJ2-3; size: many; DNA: TGCGCCAGCAGCCATTTCACAGATACGCAGTATTTT; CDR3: CASSHFTDTQYF
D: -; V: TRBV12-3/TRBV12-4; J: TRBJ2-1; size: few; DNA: TGTGCCAGCAGTTTAGGGTCGGGGACCAATGAGCAGTTCTTC; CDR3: CASSLGSGTNEQFF
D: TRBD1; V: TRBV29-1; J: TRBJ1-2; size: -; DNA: TGCAGCGTTTCCGGGACAGCCTTTAACTATGGCTACACCTTC; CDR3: CSVSGTAFNYGYTF
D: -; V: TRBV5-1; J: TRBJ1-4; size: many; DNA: TGTGCCAGCAGCCTGGGAGCGGCTAATGAAAAACTGTTTTTT; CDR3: CASSLGAANEKLFF
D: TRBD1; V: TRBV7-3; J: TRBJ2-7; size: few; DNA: TGTGCCAGCAGCTACGGACAGGGTGGCTCCTACGAGCAGTACTTC; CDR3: CASSYGQGGSYEQYF
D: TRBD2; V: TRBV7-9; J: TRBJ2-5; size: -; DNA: TGTGCCAGCAGCCCCCCCCTAGCGGGGGGGCCAGGAGAGACCCAGTACTTC; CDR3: CASSPPLAGGPGETQYF
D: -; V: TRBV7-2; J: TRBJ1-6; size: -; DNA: TGTGCCAGCAGCTTAGCCCTCTTCCAGGGTAATTCACCCCTCCACTTT; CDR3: CASSLALFQGNSPLHF
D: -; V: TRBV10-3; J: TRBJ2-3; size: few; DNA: TGTGCCATCGCGGAGGACCTCACAGATACGCAGTATTTT; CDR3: CAIAEDLTDTQYF
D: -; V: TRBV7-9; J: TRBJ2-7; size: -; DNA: TGTGCCAGCAGCTCTCCCGCGCCCTCCTACAATGAGCAGTACTTC; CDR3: CASSSPAPSYNEQYF
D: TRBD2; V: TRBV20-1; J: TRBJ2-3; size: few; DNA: TGCAGTGCCCTCGCGGGACTAGCGGGAGTCAAGCAGTATTTT; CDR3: CSALAGLAGVKQYF
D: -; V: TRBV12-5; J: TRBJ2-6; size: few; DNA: TGTGCTAGTGGTTTTGGAGACTCTGGGGCCAACGTCCTGACTTTC; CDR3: CASGFGDSGANVLTF
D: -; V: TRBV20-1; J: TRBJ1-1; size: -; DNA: TGCAGTGCTAGGGTGTCAGGGGAGTTCACTGAAGCTTTCTTT; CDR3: CSARVSGEFTEAFF
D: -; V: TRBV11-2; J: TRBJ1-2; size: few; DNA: TGTGCCAGCAGCTTAGCCGTCCCCCTTAACTATGGCTACACCTTC; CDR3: CASSLAVPLNYGYTF
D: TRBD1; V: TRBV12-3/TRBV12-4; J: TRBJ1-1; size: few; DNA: TGTGCCAGCAGTAGACAGGGGGCGGACACTGAAGCTTTCTTT; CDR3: CASSRQGADTEAFF